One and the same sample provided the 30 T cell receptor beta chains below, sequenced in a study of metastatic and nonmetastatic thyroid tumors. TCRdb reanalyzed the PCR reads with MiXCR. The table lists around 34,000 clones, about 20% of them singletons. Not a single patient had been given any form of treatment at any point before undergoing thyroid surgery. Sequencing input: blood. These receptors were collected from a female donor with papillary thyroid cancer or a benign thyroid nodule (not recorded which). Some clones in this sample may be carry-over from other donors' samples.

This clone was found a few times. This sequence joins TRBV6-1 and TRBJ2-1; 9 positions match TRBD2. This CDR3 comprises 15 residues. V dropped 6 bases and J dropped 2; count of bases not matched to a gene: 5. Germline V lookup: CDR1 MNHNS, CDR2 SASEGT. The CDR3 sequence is CASSLLAGTYNEQFF. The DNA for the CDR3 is TGTGCCAGCAGCCTACTAGCGGGTACCTACAATGAGCAGTTCTTC.

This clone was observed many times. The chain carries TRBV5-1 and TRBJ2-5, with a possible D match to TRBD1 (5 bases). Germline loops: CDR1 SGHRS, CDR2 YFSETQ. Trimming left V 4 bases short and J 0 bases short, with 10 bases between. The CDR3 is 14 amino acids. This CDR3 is CASSAAGYQETQYF. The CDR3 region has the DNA TGCGCCAGCAGCGCCGCAGGGTACCAAGAGACCCAGTACTTC.

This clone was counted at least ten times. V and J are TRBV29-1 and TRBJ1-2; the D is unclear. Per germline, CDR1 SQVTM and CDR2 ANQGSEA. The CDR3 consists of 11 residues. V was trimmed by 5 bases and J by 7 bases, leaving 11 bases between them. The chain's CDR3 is CSVPFGGGYTF. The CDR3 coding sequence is TGCAGCGTTCCATTCGGTGGTGGCTACACCTTC.

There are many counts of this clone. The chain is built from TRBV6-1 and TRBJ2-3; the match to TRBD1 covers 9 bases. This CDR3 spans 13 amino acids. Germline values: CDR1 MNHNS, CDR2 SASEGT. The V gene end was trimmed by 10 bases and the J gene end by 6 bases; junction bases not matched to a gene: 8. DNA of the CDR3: TGTGCCACTCACAGGGGGCCGGGCGATACGCAGTATTTT. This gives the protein CATHRGPGDTQYF.

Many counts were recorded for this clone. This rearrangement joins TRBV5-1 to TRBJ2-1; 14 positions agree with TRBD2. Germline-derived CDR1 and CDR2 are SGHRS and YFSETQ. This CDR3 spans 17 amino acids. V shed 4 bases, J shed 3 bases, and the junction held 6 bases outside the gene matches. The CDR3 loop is CASSPTSGGAFYNEQFF. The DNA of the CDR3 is TGCGCCAGCAGCCCGACTAGCGGGGGGGCCTTCTACAATGAGCAGTTCTTC.

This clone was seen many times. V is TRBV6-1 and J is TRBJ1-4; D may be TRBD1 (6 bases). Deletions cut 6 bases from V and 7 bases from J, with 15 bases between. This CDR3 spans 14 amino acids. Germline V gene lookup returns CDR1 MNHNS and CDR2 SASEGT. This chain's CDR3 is CASRPGHPSEKLFF. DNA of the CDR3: TGTGCCAGCAGACCGGGACATCCATCTGAAAAACTGTTTTTT.

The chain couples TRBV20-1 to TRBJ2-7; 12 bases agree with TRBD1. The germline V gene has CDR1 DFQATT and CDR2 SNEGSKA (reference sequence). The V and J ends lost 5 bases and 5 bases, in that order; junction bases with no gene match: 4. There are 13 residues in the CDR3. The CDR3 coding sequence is TGCAGTGCTGGGGGGACAGGGGGCAACGAGCAGTACTTC. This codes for CSAGGTGGNEQYF.

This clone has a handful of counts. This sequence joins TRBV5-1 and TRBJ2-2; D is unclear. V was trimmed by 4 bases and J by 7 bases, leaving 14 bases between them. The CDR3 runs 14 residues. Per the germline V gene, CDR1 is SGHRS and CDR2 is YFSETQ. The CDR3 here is CASSIDWAGGELFF. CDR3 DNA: TGCGCCAGCAGCATTGACTGGGCCGGCGGGGAGCTGTTTTTT.

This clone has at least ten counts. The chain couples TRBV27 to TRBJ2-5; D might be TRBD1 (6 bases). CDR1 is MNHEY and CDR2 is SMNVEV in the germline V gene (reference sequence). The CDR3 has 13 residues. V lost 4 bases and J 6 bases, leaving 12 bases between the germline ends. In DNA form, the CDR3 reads TGTGCCAGCAGTTCAACAGGGCTAAAGACCCAGTACTTC. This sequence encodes CASSSTGLKTQYF.

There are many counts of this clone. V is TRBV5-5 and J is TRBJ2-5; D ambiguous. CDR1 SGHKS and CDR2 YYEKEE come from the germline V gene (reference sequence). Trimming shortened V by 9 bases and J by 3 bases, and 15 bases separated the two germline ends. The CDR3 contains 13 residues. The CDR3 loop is CAKPGLIEETQYF. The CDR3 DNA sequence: TGTGCCAAGCCGGGCCTGATAGAAGAGACCCAGTACTTC. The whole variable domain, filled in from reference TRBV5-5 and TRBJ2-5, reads DAGVTQSPTHLIKTRGQQVTLRCSPISGHKSVSWYQQVLGQGPQFIFQYYEKEERGRGNFPDRFSARQFPNYSSELNVNALLLGDSALYLCAKPGLIEETQYFGPGTRLLVL.

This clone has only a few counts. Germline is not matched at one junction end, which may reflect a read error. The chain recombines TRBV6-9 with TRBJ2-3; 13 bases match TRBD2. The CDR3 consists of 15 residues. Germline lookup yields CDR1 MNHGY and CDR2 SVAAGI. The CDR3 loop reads CASSTGTSGTDTQYF. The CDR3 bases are TGCGCCAGCAGCACCGGGACTAGCGGGACCGATACGCAGTATTTT.

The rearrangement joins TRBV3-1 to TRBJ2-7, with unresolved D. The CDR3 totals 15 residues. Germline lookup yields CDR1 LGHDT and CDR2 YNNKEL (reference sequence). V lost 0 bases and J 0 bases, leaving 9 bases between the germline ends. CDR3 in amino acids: CASSQEVRNSYEQYF. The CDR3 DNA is TGTGCCAGCAGCCAAGAAGTCCGAAACTCCTACGAGCAGTACTTC.

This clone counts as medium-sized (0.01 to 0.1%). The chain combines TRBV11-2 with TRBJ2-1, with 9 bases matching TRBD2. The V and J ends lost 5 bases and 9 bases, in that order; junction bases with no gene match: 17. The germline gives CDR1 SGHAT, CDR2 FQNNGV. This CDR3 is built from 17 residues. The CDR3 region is CASSAVSGRSGFGEQFF. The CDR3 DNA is TGTGCCAGCAGCGCCGTCAGCGGGAGGTCGGGCTTCGGTGAGCAGTTCTTC.

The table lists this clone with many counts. In DNA form, the CDR3 reads TGTGCCAGCTGGGCTAGCGGGAGACATGAGCAGTTCTTC. This sequence encodes CASWASGRHEQFF. The J gene is TRBJ2-1, the V gene TRBV5-4; 10 bases align to TRBD2. With 7 bases clipped from V and 8 bases from J, the junction kept 6 bases outside the gene matches. Germline V gene sequence: CDR1 SGHNT, CDR2 YYREEE (reference sequence). The CDR3 is 13 residues long.

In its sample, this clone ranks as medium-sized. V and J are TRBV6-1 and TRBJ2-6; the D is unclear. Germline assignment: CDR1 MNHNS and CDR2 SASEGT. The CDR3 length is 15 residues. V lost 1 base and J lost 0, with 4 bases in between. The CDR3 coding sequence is TGTGCCAGCAGTGAAGACAACTCTGGGGCCAACGTCCTGACTTTC. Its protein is CASSEDNSGANVLTF.

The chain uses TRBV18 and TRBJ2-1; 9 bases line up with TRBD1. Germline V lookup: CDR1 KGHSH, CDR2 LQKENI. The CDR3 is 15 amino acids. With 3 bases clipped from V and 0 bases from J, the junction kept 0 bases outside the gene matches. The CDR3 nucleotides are TGTGCCAGCTCACCGGGACAGGGCTCCTACAATGAGCAGTTCTTC. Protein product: CASSPGQGSYNEQFF.

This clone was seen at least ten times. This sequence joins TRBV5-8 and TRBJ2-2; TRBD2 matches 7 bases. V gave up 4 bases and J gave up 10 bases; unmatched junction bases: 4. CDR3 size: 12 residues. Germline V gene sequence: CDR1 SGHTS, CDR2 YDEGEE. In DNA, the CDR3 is TGTGCCAGCAGCCCGGGGGGTGAGGAGCTGTTTTTT. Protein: CASSPGGEELFF.

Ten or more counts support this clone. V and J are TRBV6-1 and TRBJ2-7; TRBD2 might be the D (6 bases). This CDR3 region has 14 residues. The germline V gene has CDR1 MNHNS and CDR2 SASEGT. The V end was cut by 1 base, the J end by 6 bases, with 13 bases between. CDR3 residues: CASSEVDGRIEQYF. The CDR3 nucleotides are TGTGCCAGCAGTGAAGTAGATGGGAGGATCGAGCAGTACTTC.

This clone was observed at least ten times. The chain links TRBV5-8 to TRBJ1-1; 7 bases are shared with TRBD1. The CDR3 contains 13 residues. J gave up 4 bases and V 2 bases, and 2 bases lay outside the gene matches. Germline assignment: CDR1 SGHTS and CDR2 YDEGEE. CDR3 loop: CASSFSGGTEAFF. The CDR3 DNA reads TGTGCCAGCAGCTTCTCAGGGGGCACTGAAGCTTTCTTT.

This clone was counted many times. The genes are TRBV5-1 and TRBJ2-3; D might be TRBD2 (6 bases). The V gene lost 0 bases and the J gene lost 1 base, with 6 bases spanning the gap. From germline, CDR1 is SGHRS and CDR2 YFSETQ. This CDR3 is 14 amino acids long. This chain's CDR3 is CASSLGGGTDTQYF. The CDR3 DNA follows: TGCGCCAGCAGCTTGGGCGGGGGCACAGATACGCAGTATTTT.

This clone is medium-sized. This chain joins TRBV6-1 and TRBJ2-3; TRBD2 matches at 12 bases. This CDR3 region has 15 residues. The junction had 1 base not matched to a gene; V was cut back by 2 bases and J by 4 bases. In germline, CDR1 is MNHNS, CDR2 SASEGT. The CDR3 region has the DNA TGTGCCAGCAGTGAACGACTAGCGGGAGCAGATACGCAGTATTTT. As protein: CASSERLAGADTQYF.

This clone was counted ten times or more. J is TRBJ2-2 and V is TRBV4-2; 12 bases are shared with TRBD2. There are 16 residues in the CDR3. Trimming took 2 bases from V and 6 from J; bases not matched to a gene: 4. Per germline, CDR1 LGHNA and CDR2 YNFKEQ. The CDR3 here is CASSQTSGRMAGELFF. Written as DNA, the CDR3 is TGTGCCAGCAGCCAAACTAGCGGGAGGATGGCCGGGGAGCTGTTTTTT.

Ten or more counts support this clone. CDR3 in amino acids: CASSLRPASTDTQYF. The CDR3 coding sequence is TGTGCCAGCAGCTTGCGGCCAGCTTCCACAGATACGCAGTATTTT. This chain uses TRBV5-5 with TRBJ2-3; D ambiguous. Per the germline V gene, CDR1 is SGHKS and CDR2 is YYEKEE (reference sequence). This CDR3 is built from 15 residues. Deletions cut 1 base from V and 2 bases from J, with 11 bases between.

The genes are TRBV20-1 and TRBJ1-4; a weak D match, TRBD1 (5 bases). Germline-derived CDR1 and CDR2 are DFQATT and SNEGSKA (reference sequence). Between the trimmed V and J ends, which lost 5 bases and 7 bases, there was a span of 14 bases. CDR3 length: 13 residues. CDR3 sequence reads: CSAGTPFAEKLFF. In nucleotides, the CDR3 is TGCAGTGCTGGGACCCCCTTTGCTGAAAAACTGTTTTTT.

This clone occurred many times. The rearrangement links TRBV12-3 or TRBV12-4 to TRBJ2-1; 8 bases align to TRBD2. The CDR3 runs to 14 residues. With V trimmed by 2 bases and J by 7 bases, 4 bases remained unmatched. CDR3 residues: CASSLSGGVNEQFF. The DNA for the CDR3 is TGTGCCAGCAGTTTATCCGGGGGGGTGAATGAGCAGTTCTTC.

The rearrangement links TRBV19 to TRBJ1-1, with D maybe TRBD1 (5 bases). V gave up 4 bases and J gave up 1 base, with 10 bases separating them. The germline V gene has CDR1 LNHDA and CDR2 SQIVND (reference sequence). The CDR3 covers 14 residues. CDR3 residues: CASSTYTGNTEAFF. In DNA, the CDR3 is TGTGCCAGTAGTACTTATACAGGGAACACTGAAGCTTTCTTT.

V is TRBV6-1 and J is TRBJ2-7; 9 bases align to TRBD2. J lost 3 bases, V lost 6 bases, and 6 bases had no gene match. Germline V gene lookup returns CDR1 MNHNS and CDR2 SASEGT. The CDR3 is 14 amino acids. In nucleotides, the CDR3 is TGTGCCAGCAGGGTTGGGACTAGCTTCTACGAGCAGTACTTC. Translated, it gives CASRVGTSFYEQYF.

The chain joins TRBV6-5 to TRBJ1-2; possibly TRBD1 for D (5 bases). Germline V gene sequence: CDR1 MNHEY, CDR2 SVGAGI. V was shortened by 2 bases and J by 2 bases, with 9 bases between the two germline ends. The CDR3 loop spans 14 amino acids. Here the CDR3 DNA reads TGTGCCAGCAGTTACGGGCCAGGGAACTATGGCTACACCTTC. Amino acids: CASSYGPGNYGYTF.

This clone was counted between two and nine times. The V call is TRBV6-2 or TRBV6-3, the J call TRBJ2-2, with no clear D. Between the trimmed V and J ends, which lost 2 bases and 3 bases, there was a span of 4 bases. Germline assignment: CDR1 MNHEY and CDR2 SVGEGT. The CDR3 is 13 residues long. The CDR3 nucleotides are TGTGCCAGCAGTTACGCGGACACCGGGGAGCTGTTTTTT. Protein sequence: CASSYADTGELFF.

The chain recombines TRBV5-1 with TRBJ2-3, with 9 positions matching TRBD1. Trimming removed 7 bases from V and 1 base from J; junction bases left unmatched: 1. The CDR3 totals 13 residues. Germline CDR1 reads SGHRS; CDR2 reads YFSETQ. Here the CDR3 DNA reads TGCGCCAGCCGGGACAGGGGCACAGATACGCAGTATTTT. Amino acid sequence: CASRDRGTDTQYF.